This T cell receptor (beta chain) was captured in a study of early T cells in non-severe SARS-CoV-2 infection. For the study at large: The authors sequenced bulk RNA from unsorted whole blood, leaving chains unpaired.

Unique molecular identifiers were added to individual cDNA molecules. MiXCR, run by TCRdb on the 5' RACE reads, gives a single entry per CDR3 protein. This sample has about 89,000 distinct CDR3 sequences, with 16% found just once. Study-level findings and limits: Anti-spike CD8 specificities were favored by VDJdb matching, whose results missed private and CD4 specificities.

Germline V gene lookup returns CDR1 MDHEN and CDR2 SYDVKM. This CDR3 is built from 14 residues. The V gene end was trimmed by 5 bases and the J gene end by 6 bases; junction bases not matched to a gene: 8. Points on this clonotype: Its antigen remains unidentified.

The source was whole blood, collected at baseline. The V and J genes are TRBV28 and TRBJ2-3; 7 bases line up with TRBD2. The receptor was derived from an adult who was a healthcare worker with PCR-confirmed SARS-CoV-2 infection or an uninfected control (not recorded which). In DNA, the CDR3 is TGTGCCAGCAGTCCCCGGGGAGGGATTGATACGCAGTATTTT. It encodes CASSPRGGIDTQYF.